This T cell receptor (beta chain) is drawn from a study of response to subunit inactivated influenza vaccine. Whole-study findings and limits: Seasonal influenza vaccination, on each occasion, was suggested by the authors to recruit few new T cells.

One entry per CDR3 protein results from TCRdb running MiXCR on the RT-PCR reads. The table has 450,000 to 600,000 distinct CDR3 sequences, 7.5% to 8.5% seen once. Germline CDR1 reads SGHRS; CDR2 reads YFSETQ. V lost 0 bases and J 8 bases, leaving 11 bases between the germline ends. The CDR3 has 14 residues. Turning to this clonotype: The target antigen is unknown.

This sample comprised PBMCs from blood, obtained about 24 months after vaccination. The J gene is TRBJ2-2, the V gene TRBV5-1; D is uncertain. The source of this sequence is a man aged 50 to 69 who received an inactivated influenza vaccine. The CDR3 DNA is TGCGCCAGCAGCTTGGTTCCTACTTCAGGGGAGCTGTTTTTT. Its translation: CASSLVPTSGELFF.